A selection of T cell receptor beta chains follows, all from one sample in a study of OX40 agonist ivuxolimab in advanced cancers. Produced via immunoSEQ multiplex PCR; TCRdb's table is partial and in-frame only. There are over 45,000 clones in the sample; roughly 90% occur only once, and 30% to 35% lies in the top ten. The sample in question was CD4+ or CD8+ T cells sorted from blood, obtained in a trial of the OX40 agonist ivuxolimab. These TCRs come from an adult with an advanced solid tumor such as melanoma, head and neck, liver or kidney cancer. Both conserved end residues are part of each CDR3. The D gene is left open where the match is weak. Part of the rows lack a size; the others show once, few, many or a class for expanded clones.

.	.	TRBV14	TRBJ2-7	TGTGCCAGCAGCCTAAACAGGCTAACCTACGAGCAGTACTTC	CASSLNRLTYEQYF
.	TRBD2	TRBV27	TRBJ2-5	TGTGCCAGCACCACTAGCGGGAACCTCCAAGAGACCCAGTACTTC	CASTTSGNLQETQYF
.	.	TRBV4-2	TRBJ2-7	TGTGCCAGCAGCCCTGGCTACGAGCAGTACTTC	CASSPGYEQYF
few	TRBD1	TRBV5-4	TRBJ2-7	TGTGCCAGCAGCCAGTGGGACAGGGCCTACGAGCAGTACTTC	CASSQWDRAYEQYF
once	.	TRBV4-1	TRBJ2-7	TGCGCCAGCAGCCAAGATTACCCCAGCCAAATCTCCTACGAGCAGTACTTC	CASSQDYPSQISYEQYF
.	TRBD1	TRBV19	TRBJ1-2	TGTGCCAGTAGTCCCGGGACAGACTCGGTGGGCTACACCTTC	CASSPGTDSVGYTF
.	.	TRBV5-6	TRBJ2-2	TGTGCCAGCAGCTTTTCAGATCGCGGAAGACTGAACACCGGGGAGCTGTTTTTT	CASSFSDRGRLNTGELFF
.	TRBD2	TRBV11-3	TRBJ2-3	TGTGCCAGCAGCGGGACTAGCGGGACCACAGATACGCAGTATTTT	CASSGTSGTTDTQYF
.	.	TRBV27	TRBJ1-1	TGTGCCAGCAGTTTATCGAGTTCAGGGGAGACGAAAGCTTTCTTT	CASSLSSSGETKAFF
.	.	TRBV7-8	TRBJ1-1	TGTGCCAGCATCCCCTCGGGGGCTGAAGCTTTCTTT	CASIPSGAEAFF
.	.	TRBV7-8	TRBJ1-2	TGTGCCAGCAGCGCGTGTCTTACCCGAAAGACCTATGGCTACACCTTC	CASSACLTRKTYGYTF
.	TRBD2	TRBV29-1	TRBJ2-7	TGCAGCGTGTTGACTAGCGACAATTACGAGCAGTACTTC	CSVLTSDNYEQYF
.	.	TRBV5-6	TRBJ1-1	TGTGCCAGCAGCCCAGTGACACTTGCGGGGACTGAAGCTTTCTTT	CASSPVTLAGTEAFF